The 20 T cell receptor beta chains below were found in one sample sequenced in a study of shared clonotypes between healthy human individuals. Libraries were prepared by immunoSEQ multiplex PCR; TCRdb keeps only in-frame clonotypes and omits some of them. This sample yields 450,000 to 500,000 clones, of which approximately 79% are seen a single time; 10% to 15% belongs to the top ten. The source material was PBMCs. These receptors were taken from a woman between 40 and 50 years old in good health. Some clones in this sample may be carry-over from other donors' samples.

Turning to this clone: A far larger clone is one base from this, pointing to a likely read error. The chain combines TRBV4-1 with TRBJ2-3; 8 nucleotides agree with TRBD1. The CDR3 is 18 residues long. Germline lookup yields CDR1 MGHRA and CDR2 YSYEKL. Here the CDR3 DNA reads TGCGCCAACAGCCATGGGCCGAAGACAGGGGTAAGGACAGATACGCAGTATTTT. Protein product: CANSHGPKTGVRTDTQYF.

V usage is TRBV4-3 and J usage is TRBJ2-1; D uncertain. From germline, CDR1 is LGHNA and CDR2 YSLEER. The CDR3 has 13 amino acids. V gave up 0 bases and J gave up 8 bases, with 8 bases separating them. CDR3 amino acids: CASSQEVEYEQFF. DNA for the CDR3: TGCGCCAGCAGCCAAGAGGTAGAGTATGAGCAGTTCTTC.

This clone has only a few counts. The chain combines TRBV4-2 with TRBJ2-1; maybe TRBD2 (6 bases). Per germline, CDR1 LGHNA and CDR2 YNFKEQ. The V end lost 5 bases, the J end lost 2 bases, and 13 bases lay between the germline ends. This CDR3 has 15 amino acids. CDR3 coding DNA: TGTGCCAGCAGCGGAGTGGGGGGTACCTACAATGAGCAGTTCTTC. It yields the protein CASSGVGGTYNEQFF.

In DNA form, the CDR3 reads TGTGCCAGCAGTTTATCGCAGGTCCGTGGCTACACCTTC. Protein sequence: CASSLSQVRGYTF. The rearrangement joins TRBV28 to TRBJ1-2; no firm D call. CDR3 size: 13 residues. With 1 base removed from V and 7 bases from J, the gap between germline ends came to 10 bases. The V gene's germline CDR1 is MDHEN and CDR2 SYDVKM.

The V gene is TRBV28, the J gene TRBJ2-3; TRBD2 agrees at 12 bases. Germline CDR1 MDHEN, CDR2 SYDVKM. V lost 2 bases to trimming and J lost 0 bases; unmatched junction nucleotides: 6. There are 18 residues in the CDR3. CDR3 nucleotide sequence: TGTGCCAGCAGTTTAAACCTAGCGGGAGGGCCTAGCACAGATACGCAGTATTTT. This translates into CASSLNLAGGPSTDTQYF.

The chain is built from TRBV11-2 and TRBJ2-5; possibly TRBD2 for D (5 bases). This CDR3 is built from 14 residues. Germline values: CDR1 SGHAT, CDR2 FQNNGV. Trimming removed 0 bases from V and 5 bases from J, with 10 bases in between. CDR3 residues: CASSLDRLAETQYF. Here the CDR3 DNA reads TGTGCCAGCAGCTTAGATCGCTTAGCGGAGACCCAGTACTTC.

With respect to this clone: A much bigger clone sits one base away, suggesting this may be a read error. This chain uses TRBV13 with TRBJ1-1, with D maybe TRBD1 (6 bases). CDR3 length equals 14 residues. CDR1 is PRHDT, CDR2 FYEKMQ, per germline (reference sequence). V shed 3 bases and J shed 0 bases, with 8 bases lying between them. This chain's CDR3 is CASSLEGVNTEAFF. The CDR3 DNA reads as TGTGCCAGCAGCTTGGAGGGGGTGAACACTGAAGCTTTCTTT.

This clone was seen a handful of times. The chain carries TRBV6-5 and TRBJ1-1; the D is unclear. The CDR3 has 13 amino acids. The V gene's germline CDR1 is MNHEY and CDR2 SVGAGI. The V end lost 6 bases, the J end lost 8 bases, and 16 bases lay between the germline ends. The CDR3 spells CASSTLGVREAFF. The CDR3 DNA reads TGTGCCAGCAGCACCCTCGGGGTCCGGGAAGCTTTCTTT.

As to this clone: This sample also contains other DNA sequences that code for the same CDR3. The chain combines TRBV6-1 with TRBJ1-5; D not certain. The ends were cut back, 1 base at V and 7 bases at J, with 8 bases in the middle. The CDR3 length is 13 residues. Per germline, CDR1 MNHNS and CDR2 SASEGT. CDR3 region: CASSEGGNQPQHF. CDR3 DNA sequence: TGTGCCAGCAGTGAAGGTGGGAACCAGCCCCAGCATTTT.

J is TRBJ2-7 and V is TRBV5-6; 9 bases are shared with TRBD2. The CDR3 totals 14 residues. Germline lookup yields CDR1 SGHDT and CDR2 YYEEEE. V was clipped by 6 bases and J by 5 bases; unmatched bases: 9. The chain's CDR3 is CASTWGLAIHEQYF. In DNA, the CDR3 is TGTGCCAGCACTTGGGGACTAGCCATACACGAGCAGTACTTC.

CDR3 amino acids: CASSLFVGNEQFF. DNA for the CDR3: TGTGCCAGCAGCCTATTTGTGGGTAATGAGCAGTTCTTC. V usage is TRBV7-2 and J usage is TRBJ2-1, with D hard to call. The CDR3 runs to 13 residues. V was trimmed by 5 bases and J by 7 bases, leaving 12 bases between them. Germline V gene lookup returns CDR1 SGHTA and CDR2 FQGNSA.

Only a few counts were recorded for this clone. The chain joins TRBV5-8 to TRBJ1-1, with D tentatively TRBD1 (5 bases). Trimming left V 4 bases short and J 3 bases short, with 13 bases between. This CDR3 has 14 amino acids. CDR1 is SGHTS, CDR2 YDEGEE, per germline. Here the CDR3 reads CASSDRDLHTEAFF. The DNA of the CDR3 is TGTGCCAGCAGCGACCGGGACCTACACACTGAAGCTTTCTTT.

The V and J genes are TRBV5-1 and TRBJ2-1; possibly TRBD1 for D (6 bases). The germline CDR1 and CDR2 sequences are SGHRS and YFSETQ. The germline V and J ends were trimmed by 1 base and 5 bases, with 16 bases remaining between them. The CDR3 runs 16 residues. The CDR3 DNA is TGCGCCAGCAGCTTGAGAGGGACACCCGCGAACAATGAGCAGTTCTTC. It yields the protein CASSLRGTPANNEQFF.

The CDR3 coding sequence is TGTGCCAGCAGCCAACGGACTAGCGGGGACTTACGCGAGCAGTACTTC. This gives the protein CASSQRTSGDLREQYF. The chain recombines TRBV7-3 with TRBJ2-7; 12 bases map to TRBD2. This CDR3 comprises 16 residues. Germline V CDR1 and CDR2: SGHTA, FQGTGA. The J segment lost 6 bases and the V segment lost 5 bases, leaving 11 bases of the junction unmatched.

V is TRBV5-6 and J is TRBJ1-5; weak D call: TRBD1 (5 bases). The V end was cut by 3 bases, the J end by 6 bases, with 10 bases between. CDR1 is SGHDT and CDR2 is YYEEEE in the germline V gene. This CDR3 spans 13 amino acids. The CDR3 region has the DNA TGTGCCAGCAGCTCCGGGGGGGGTCAGCCCCAGCATTTT. Its translation is CASSSGGGQPQHF.

This sequence joins TRBV28 and TRBJ2-3, with 8 positions matching TRBD2. The trim removed 4 bases at V and 0 bases at J, leaving 6 bases unmatched. This CDR3 spans 16 amino acids. Germline V CDR1 and CDR2: MDHEN, SYDVKM. The CDR3 region is CASSSPGRASTDTQYF. In nucleotides, the CDR3 is TGTGCCAGCAGTTCACCCGGGAGGGCTAGCACAGATACGCAGTATTTT.

The V and J genes are TRBV2 and TRBJ2-2, with no clear D. This CDR3 has 15 amino acids. Germline CDR1 and CDR2: SNHLY and FYNNEI. V was pared by 3 bases and J by 2 bases, with 10 bases between. CDR3 coding DNA: TGTGCCAGCAGTGACTTGGGCTTTAACACCGGGGAGCTGTTTTTT. The encoded protein is CASSDLGFNTGELFF.

This sequence joins TRBV5-6 and TRBJ1-3; perhaps TRBD1 as D (6 bases). Trimming shortened V by 2 bases and J by 2 bases, and 14 bases separated the two germline ends. Germline CDR1 and CDR2: SGHDT and YYEEEE. This CDR3 contains 16 residues. CDR3 nucleotide sequence: TGTGCCAGCAGCTTTCTGACAGGATATACTGGAAACACCATATATTTT. Encoded protein: CASSFLTGYTGNTIYF.

This sequence joins TRBV7-6 and TRBJ1-2; D gene uncertain. Trimming cost V 3 bases and J 0 bases, with 8 bases left between them. Germline lookup yields CDR1 SGHVS and CDR2 FNYEAQ. This CDR3 spans 14 amino acids. CDR3 sequence reads: CASSFDGANYGYTF. The CDR3 DNA sequence: TGTGCCAGCAGCTTCGACGGAGCTAACTATGGCTACACCTTC.

The chain is built from TRBV19 and TRBJ1-3; D is perhaps TRBD1 (5 bases). The ends were cut back, 3 bases at V and 2 bases at J, with 11 bases in the middle. This CDR3 spans 15 amino acids. Germline V gene sequence: CDR1 LNHDA, CDR2 SQIVND (reference sequence). The CDR3 region is CASSMGLQAGNTIYF. The CDR3 nucleotides are TGTGCCAGTAGTATGGGACTTCAGGCTGGAAACACCATATATTTT.